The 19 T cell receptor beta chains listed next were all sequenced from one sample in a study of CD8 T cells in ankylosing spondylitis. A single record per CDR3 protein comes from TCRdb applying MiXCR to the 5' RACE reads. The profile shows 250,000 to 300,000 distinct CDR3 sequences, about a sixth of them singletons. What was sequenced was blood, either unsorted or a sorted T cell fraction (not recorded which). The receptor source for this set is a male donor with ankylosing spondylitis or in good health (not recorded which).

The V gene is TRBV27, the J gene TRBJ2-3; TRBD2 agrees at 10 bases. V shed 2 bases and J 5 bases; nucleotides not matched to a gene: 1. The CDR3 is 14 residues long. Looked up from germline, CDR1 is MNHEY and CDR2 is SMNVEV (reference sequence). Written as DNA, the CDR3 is TGTGCCAGCAGTTTAAGCGGGGGGGGAGATACGCAGTATTTT. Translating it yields CASSLSGGGDTQYF.

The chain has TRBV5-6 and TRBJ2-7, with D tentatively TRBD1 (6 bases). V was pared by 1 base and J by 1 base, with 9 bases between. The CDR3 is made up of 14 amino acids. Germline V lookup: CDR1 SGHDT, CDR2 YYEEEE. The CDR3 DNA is TGTGCCAGCAGCTTGTTGCAGGGGTCCTACGAGCAGTACTTC. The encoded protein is CASSLLQGSYEQYF.

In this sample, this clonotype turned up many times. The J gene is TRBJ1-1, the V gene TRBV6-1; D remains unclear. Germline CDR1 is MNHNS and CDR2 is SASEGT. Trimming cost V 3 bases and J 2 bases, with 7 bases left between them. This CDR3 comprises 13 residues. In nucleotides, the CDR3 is TGTGCCAGCAGTGAGACGGAAAACACTGAAGCTTTCTTT. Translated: CASSETENTEAFF.

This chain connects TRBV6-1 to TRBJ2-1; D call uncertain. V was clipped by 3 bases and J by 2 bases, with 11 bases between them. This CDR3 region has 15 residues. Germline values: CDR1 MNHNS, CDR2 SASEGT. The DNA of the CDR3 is TGTGCCAGCAGTGAGCCAGGTGGGACCTACAATGAGCAGTTCTTC. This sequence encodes CASSEPGGTYNEQFF.

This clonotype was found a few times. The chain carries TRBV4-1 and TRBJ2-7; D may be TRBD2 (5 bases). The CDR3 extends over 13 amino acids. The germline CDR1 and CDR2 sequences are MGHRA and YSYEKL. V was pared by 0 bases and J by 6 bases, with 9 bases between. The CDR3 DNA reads TGCGCCAGCAGCCAAGAGAGGGTACTCGAGCAGTACTTC. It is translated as CASSQERVLEQYF.

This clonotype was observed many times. The CDR3 nucleotides read TGTGCCAGCAGCACGATAGCGGGAGGGCTGCTCAATGAGCAGTTCTTC. It encodes CASSTIAGGLLNEQFF. The rearrangement joins TRBV11-2 to TRBJ2-1, with 11 bases that match TRBD2. The CDR3 length is 16 residues. Unmatched junction bases numbered 9, after V lost 5 bases and J lost 6 bases. In germline, CDR1 is SGHAT, CDR2 FQNNGV. The entire variable domain, with the rest obtained from reference TRBV11-2 and TRBJ2-1, is as follows: EAGVAQSPRYKIIEKRQSVAFWCNPISGHATLYWYQQILGQGPKLLIQFQNNGVVDDSQLPKDRFSAERLKGVDSTLKIQPAKLEDSAVYLCASSTIAGGLLNEQFFGPGTRLTVL.

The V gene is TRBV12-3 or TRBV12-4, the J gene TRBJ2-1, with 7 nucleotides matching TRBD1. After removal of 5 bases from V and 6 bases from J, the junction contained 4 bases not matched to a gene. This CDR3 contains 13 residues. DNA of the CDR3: TGTGCCAGCAGTACGACAGGGTTCAATGAGCAGTTCTTC. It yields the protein CASSTTGFNEQFF.

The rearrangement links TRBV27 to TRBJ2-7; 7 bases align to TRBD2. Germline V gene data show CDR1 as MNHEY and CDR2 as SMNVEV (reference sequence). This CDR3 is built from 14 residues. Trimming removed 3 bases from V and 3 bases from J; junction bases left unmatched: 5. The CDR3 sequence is CASSFWGGDYEQYF. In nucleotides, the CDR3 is TGTGCCAGCAGTTTCTGGGGGGGAGACTACGAGCAGTACTTC.

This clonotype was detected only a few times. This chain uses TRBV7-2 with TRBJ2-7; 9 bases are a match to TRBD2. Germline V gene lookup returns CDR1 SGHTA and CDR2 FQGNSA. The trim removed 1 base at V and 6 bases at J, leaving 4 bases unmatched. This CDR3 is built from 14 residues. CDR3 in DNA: TGTGCCAGCAGCTTAGTTAGCGGGAGTTCCGAGCAGTACTTC. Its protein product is CASSLVSGSSEQYF.

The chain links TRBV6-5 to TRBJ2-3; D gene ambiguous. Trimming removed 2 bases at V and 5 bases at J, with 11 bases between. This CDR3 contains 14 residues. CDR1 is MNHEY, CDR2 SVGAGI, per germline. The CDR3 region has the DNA TGTGCCAGCAGTTACCTACCCCGAGGAGATACGCAGTATTTT. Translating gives CASSYLPRGDTQYF.

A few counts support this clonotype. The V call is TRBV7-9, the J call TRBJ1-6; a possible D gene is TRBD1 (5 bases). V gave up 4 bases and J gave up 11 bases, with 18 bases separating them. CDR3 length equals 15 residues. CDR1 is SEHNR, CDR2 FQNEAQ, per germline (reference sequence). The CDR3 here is CASSSRFDSEPPLHF. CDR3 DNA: TGTGCCAGCAGCTCGCGCTTCGACAGTGAACCACCCCTCCACTTT.

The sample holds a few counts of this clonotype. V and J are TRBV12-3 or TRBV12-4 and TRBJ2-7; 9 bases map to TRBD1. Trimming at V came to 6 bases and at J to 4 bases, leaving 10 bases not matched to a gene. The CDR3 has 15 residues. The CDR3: CASSSLRTGVYEQYF. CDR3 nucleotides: TGTGCCAGCAGCTCCCTCCGGACAGGGGTTTACGAGCAGTACTTC.

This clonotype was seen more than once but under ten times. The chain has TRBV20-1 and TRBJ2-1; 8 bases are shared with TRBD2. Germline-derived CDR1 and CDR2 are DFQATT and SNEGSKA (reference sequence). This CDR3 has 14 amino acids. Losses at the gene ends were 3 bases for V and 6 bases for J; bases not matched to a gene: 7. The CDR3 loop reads CSARPGLVLNEQFF. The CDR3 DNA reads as TGCAGTGCTAGGCCGGGACTAGTTCTCAATGAGCAGTTCTTC.

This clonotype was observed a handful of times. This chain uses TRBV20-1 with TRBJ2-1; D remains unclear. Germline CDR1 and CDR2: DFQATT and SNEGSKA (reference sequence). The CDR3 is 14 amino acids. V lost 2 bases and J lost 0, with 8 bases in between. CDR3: CSARTFRSYNEQFF. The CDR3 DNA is TGCAGTGCTAGAACGTTCCGCTCCTACAATGAGCAGTTCTTC.

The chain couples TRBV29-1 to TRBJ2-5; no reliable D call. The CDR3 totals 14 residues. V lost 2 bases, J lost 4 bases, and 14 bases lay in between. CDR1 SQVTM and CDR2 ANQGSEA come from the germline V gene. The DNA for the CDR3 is TGCAGCGTTGAAATCCTCTCCGGGTTAGAGACCCAGTACTTC. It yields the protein CSVEILSGLETQYF.

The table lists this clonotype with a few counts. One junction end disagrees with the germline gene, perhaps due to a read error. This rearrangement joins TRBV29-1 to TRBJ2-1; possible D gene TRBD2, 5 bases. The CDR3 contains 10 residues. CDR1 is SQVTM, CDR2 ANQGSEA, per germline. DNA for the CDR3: TGCAGCGTCGGTATGGGCCCCGGGATCTTC. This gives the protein CSVGMGPGIF.

The CDR3 sequence is CASSLKSQYTGELFF. DNA of the CDR3: TGTGCCAGCAGTTTAAAATCACAGTACACCGGGGAGCTGTTTTTT. V usage is TRBV12-3 or TRBV12-4 and J usage is TRBJ2-2; D gene ambiguous. CDR3 length equals 15 residues. Between the trimmed V and J ends, which lost 2 bases and 3 bases, there was a span of 10 bases.

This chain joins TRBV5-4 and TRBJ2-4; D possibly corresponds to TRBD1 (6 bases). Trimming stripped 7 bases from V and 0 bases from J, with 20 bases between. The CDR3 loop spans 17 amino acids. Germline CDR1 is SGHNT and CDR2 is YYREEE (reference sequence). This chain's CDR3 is CASSTRNQGIAKNIQYF. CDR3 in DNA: TGTGCCAGCTCCACGCGGAACCAGGGGATAGCCAAAAACATTCAGTACTTC.

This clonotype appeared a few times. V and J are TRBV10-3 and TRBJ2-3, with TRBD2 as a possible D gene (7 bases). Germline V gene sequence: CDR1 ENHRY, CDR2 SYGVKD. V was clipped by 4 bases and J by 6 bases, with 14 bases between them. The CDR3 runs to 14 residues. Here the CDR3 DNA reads TGTGCCATCAGTGTTGGGGCGGGGGCGGATACGCAGTATTTT. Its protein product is CAISVGAGADTQYF.